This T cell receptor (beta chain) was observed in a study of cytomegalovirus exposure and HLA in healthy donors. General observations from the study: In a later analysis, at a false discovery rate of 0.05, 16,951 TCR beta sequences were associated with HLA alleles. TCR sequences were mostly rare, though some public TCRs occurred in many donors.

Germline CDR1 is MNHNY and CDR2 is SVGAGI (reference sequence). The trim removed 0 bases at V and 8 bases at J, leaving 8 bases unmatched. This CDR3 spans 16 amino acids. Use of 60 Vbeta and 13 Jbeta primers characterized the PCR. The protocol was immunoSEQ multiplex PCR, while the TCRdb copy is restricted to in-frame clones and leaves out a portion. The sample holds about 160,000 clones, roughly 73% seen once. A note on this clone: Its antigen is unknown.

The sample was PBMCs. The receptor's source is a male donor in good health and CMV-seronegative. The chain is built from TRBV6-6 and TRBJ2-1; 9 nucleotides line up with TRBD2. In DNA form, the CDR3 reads TGTGCCAGCAGTTACTCCGAGCGGGAGGCGGGACATGAGCAGTTCTTC. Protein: CASSYSEREAGHEQFF.